This T cell receptor beta chain emerged from a study of CD8 T cells in Susac syndrome. The study, taken as a whole, reports: The TCR sequencing and HLA analysis in the study involved a relatively small number of individuals, as the study acknowledged.

cDNA came from about 0.5 to 1 ug RNA primed by random hexamers. Coverage of TCR beta CDR3 amplification by immunoSEQ multiplex PCR extended to 54 Vbeta and 13 Jbeta. MiXCR, run by TCRdb on the immunoSEQ multiplex PCR reads, gives a single entry per CDR3 protein. The sample has 150,000 to 250,000 distinct CDR3 sequences; nearly 95% are singletons. Details on this clonotype: Its antigen is unidentified.

The CDR3 contains 14 residues. The germline V gene encodes CDR1 SGDLS and CDR2 YYNGEE. Trimming took 4 bases from V and 5 from J; bases not matched to a gene: 6. The sample was CD4+ T cells from PBMCs. The sequence was obtained from a human donor with multiple sclerosis. The chain is built from TRBV9 and TRBJ2-5; 9 bases match TRBD2. The CDR3 region has the DNA TGTGCCAGCAGCCTTAGCGGGAGTGGGGAGACCCAGTACTTC. This codes for CASSLSGSGETQYF.